The entry below describes one T cell receptor (beta chain). V lost 6 bases, J lost 5 bases, and 17 bases stayed unmatched. Germline CDR1 and CDR2: SEHNR and FQNEAQ (reference sequence). The CDR3 is made up of 17 amino acids. This entry belongs to a study of somatic mutations in cytotoxic T cells in rheumatoid arthritis. Here immunoSEQ multiplex PCR was the method, and the copy in TCRdb shows in-frame clones only, minus some. The repertoire holds about 20,000 clones, with approximately 80% as singletons. This receptor was obtained from an adult with rheumatoid arthritis. Sequencing was done on a sample of CD8+ T cells sorted from blood. The genes are TRBV7-9 and TRBJ2-5; TRBD2 agrees at 8 bases. The CDR3 protein is CASRAASSQRGWETQYF. In DNA, the CDR3 is TGTGCCAGCAGGGCCGCGTCGTCTCAGCGGGGGTGGGAGACCCAGTACTTC.